The rows below give T cell receptor beta chains drawn from one sample of a study of T cells after yellow fever vaccination. Using its own MiXCR run on the 5' RACE reads, TCRdb lists one record per CDR3 protein. Of hundreds of thousands of distinct CDR3 sequences in the sample, roughly 13% were seen once. The starting material was PBMCs, obtained on the day of the yellow fever booster vaccination. Receptors were obtained from a man aged 25 to 40 who received the YFV17D yellow fever vaccine. Both conserved end residues are part of each CDR3. The order of the fields is clone size, J gene, D gene, V gene, CDR3 DNA, CDR3 protein. D genes are given only for firm matches. Size is omitted from some rows. Given values are once, few, many or a class for expanded clones.

clone_size: -; j_call: TRBJ2-1; d_call: -; v_call: TRBV20-1; cdr3_nt: TGCAGTGCCCAACTGTCGGGGTATAGTGTGAATGAGCAGTTCTTC; cdr3_aa: CSAQLSGYSVNEQFF
clone_size: few; j_call: TRBJ2-2; d_call: -; v_call: TRBV7-3; cdr3_nt: TGTGCCAGCAGCTCACTCGCCGGGACTTTGGGCGGGGAGCTGTTTTTT; cdr3_aa: CASSSLAGTLGGELFF
clone_size: -; j_call: TRBJ1-6; d_call: -; v_call: TRBV6-1; cdr3_nt: TGTGCCAGCTGGACCAGAGGATCCTATATTTCACCCCTCCACTTT; cdr3_aa: CASWTRGSYISPLHF
clone_size: many; j_call: TRBJ2-1; d_call: TRBD2; v_call: TRBV19; cdr3_nt: TGTGCCAGTAGAGCACCGGGACTAGGACACAATGAGCAGTTCTTC; cdr3_aa: CASRAPGLGHNEQFF
clone_size: -; j_call: TRBJ2-5; d_call: -; v_call: TRBV7-2; cdr3_nt: TGTGCCAGCAGCCCAGAGGGGGCTAGCGGACGAGAGACCCAGTACTTC; cdr3_aa: CASSPEGASGRETQYF
clone_size: few; j_call: TRBJ2-1; d_call: -; v_call: TRBV29-1; cdr3_nt: TGCAGCGTTGAAGGGCACTCCGCCTACAATGAGCAGTTCTTC; cdr3_aa: CSVEGHSAYNEQFF
clone_size: -; j_call: TRBJ2-1; d_call: -; v_call: TRBV27; cdr3_nt: TGTGCCAGCAGTACTAACCTTGGTGAGCAGTTCTTC; cdr3_aa: CASSTNLGEQFF
clone_size: few; j_call: TRBJ2-1; d_call: -; v_call: TRBV20-1; cdr3_nt: TGCAGTGCTAGACGTAGAGACGGAGACAATGAGCAGTTCTTC; cdr3_aa: CSARRRDGDNEQFF
clone_size: -; j_call: TRBJ2-7; d_call: -; v_call: TRBV6-1; cdr3_nt: TGTGCCAGCAGACCTAGGACCGCCGCCGAGCAGTACTTC; cdr3_aa: CASRPRTAAEQYF
clone_size: -; j_call: TRBJ2-5; d_call: TRBD1; v_call: TRBV11-2; cdr3_nt: TGTGCCAGCAGCTTAGTGGGGGCTTTGGACAGGGTCGGGGAGACCCAGTACTTC; cdr3_aa: CASSLVGALDRVGETQYF
clone_size: -; j_call: TRBJ1-1; d_call: TRBD1; v_call: TRBV5-4; cdr3_nt: TGTGCCAGCAGCCCAACAACCGGGACAGGTCCCGCTGAAGCTTTCTTT; cdr3_aa: CASSPTTGTGPAEAFF
clone_size: few; j_call: TRBJ1-1; d_call: -; v_call: TRBV20-1; cdr3_nt: TGCAGTGCTACATTCCGGCAGGGAGGGCTCTTGAACACTGAAGCTTTCTTT; cdr3_aa: CSATFRQGGLLNTEAFF
clone_size: -; j_call: TRBJ2-4; d_call: -; v_call: TRBV6-1; cdr3_nt: TGTGCCAGCAGTGAAAGAGACACAAGGATTCAGTACTTC; cdr3_aa: CASSERDTRIQYF
clone_size: few; j_call: TRBJ1-5; d_call: -; v_call: TRBV27; cdr3_nt: TGTGCCAGCAGTTCGTGGGCAGGGCGTCAGCCCCAGCATTTT; cdr3_aa: CASSSWAGRQPQHF
clone_size: -; j_call: TRBJ2-2; d_call: -; v_call: TRBV12-3/TRBV12-4; cdr3_nt: TGTGCCAGCAGCCTCATCCAGGGACCCGGGGAGCTGTTTTTT; cdr3_aa: CASSLIQGPGELFF
clone_size: -; j_call: TRBJ2-3; d_call: TRBD2; v_call: TRBV4-3; cdr3_nt: TGCGCCAGCAGCCAAGTTATAACTAGCGGGAGCTCTACGCAGTATTTT; cdr3_aa: CASSQVITSGSSTQYF
clone_size: -; j_call: TRBJ1-5; d_call: -; v_call: TRBV20-1; cdr3_nt: TGCAGTGCTAGCGGGGGGTCGAGAAATCAGCCCCAGCATTTT; cdr3_aa: CSASGGSRNQPQHF
clone_size: -; j_call: TRBJ2-5; d_call: TRBD2; v_call: TRBV3-1; cdr3_nt: TGTGCCAGCAGCCAAGATGGGCCTAGCGGATTCCAAGAGACCCAGTACTTC; cdr3_aa: CASSQDGPSGFQETQYF
clone_size: few; j_call: TRBJ2-1; d_call: -; v_call: TRBV15; cdr3_nt: TGTGCCACCAGCAGAGATGCCTTGGACGCGGGCCCGTATGAGCAGTTCTTC; cdr3_aa: CATSRDALDAGPYEQFF
clone_size: few; j_call: TRBJ2-3; d_call: TRBD2; v_call: TRBV7-2; cdr3_nt: TGTGCCAGCAGCGTCCAAATAGCGGGACCCATTAGCACAGATACGCAGTATTTT; cdr3_aa: CASSVQIAGPISTDTQYF
clone_size: few; j_call: TRBJ1-5; d_call: -; v_call: TRBV7-8; cdr3_nt: TGTGCCAGCAGCTTGTCACAGAAGGATCAGCCCCAGCATTTT; cdr3_aa: CASSLSQKDQPQHF
clone_size: few; j_call: TRBJ1-6; d_call: TRBD1; v_call: TRBV12-3/TRBV12-4; cdr3_nt: TGTGCCAGCACCATGAGGCAGGGGGGGGATTCACCCCTCCACTTT; cdr3_aa: CASTMRQGGDSPLHF
clone_size: -; j_call: TRBJ2-3; d_call: TRBD1; v_call: TRBV7-6; cdr3_nt: TGTGCCAGCAGCTCCAGGACAGGGAGCACAGATACGCAGTATTTT; cdr3_aa: CASSSRTGSTDTQYF
clone_size: few; j_call: TRBJ2-1; d_call: -; v_call: TRBV6-5; cdr3_nt: TGTGCCAGCAGGGGGACATGGGGCAATGAGCAGTTCTTC; cdr3_aa: CASRGTWGNEQFF
clone_size: few; j_call: TRBJ2-1; d_call: TRBD2; v_call: TRBV20-1; cdr3_nt: TGCAGTGCTAGAGATTCGCATGCGGGAGGTAGCTTTGACAATGAGCAGTTCTTC; cdr3_aa: CSARDSHAGGSFDNEQFF
clone_size: -; j_call: TRBJ2-7; d_call: TRBD2; v_call: TRBV20-1; cdr3_nt: TGCAGTGCTAGAATAGCGGGAGGTAACTCCTACGAGCAGTACTTC; cdr3_aa: CSARIAGGNSYEQYF
clone_size: many; j_call: TRBJ2-1; d_call: TRBD1; v_call: TRBV13; cdr3_nt: TGTGCCAGCAGCAGGGGGCTTGGCAATGAGCAGTTCTTC; cdr3_aa: CASSRGLGNEQFF
clone_size: -; j_call: TRBJ2-7; d_call: -; v_call: TRBV20-1; cdr3_nt: TGCAGTGCTAGTGGGCCGCCGGGGAACGAGCAGTACTTC; cdr3_aa: CSASGPPGNEQYF
clone_size: -; j_call: TRBJ2-5; d_call: -; v_call: TRBV9; cdr3_nt: TGTGCCAGCAGCGTAGAGGCGGGAACCCAGTACTTC; cdr3_aa: CASSVEAGTQYF
clone_size: -; j_call: TRBJ2-1; d_call: TRBD2; v_call: TRBV30; cdr3_nt: TGTGCCTGGGAGACGGGGAGGGATTACAATGAGCAGTTCTTC; cdr3_aa: CAWETGRDYNEQFF
clone_size: -; j_call: TRBJ1-6; d_call: -; v_call: TRBV9; cdr3_nt: TGTGCCAGCAGCGCCACGACGGGATCACCCCTCCACTTT; cdr3_aa: CASSATTGSPLHF
clone_size: few; j_call: TRBJ2-1; d_call: -; v_call: TRBV28; cdr3_nt: TGTGCCAGCAGTCCCCCCGGCCCGGAGGTCACAGACAATGAGCAGTTCTTC; cdr3_aa: CASSPPGPEVTDNEQFF
clone_size: -; j_call: TRBJ1-6; d_call: -; v_call: TRBV5-5; cdr3_nt: TGTGCCAGCAGCTTAACCTACAGCGCCAATAATTCACCCCTCCACTTT; cdr3_aa: CASSLTYSANNSPLHF
clone_size: -; j_call: TRBJ2-1; d_call: TRBD1; v_call: TRBV30; cdr3_nt: TGTGCCCGGGCAGCGGACAGGGGGGGAAAGTTCTTC; cdr3_aa: CARAADRGGKFF
clone_size: few; j_call: TRBJ2-5; d_call: -; v_call: TRBV18; cdr3_nt: TGTGCCAGCTCAGAACAGCGAGAGACCCAGTACTTC; cdr3_aa: CASSEQRETQYF
clone_size: few; j_call: TRBJ2-7; d_call: -; v_call: TRBV11-2; cdr3_nt: TGTGCCAGCAGCTTAGTCGGTGGCGGCGAAAGCTCCTACGAGCAGTACTTC; cdr3_aa: CASSLVGGGESSYEQYF
clone_size: -; j_call: TRBJ2-4; d_call: TRBD2; v_call: TRBV7-9; cdr3_nt: TGTGCCAGCAGCATGGGGGGGATAGACATCAGAAACATTCAGTACTTC; cdr3_aa: CASSMGGIDIRNIQYF
clone_size: -; j_call: TRBJ2-2; d_call: -; v_call: TRBV19; cdr3_nt: TGTGCCAGTAGGCCGGGCTTAAACACCGGGGAGCTGTTTTTT; cdr3_aa: CASRPGLNTGELFF
clone_size: few; j_call: TRBJ1-2; d_call: TRBD1; v_call: TRBV20-1; cdr3_nt: TGCAGTGCTAGAGCCCCGGGACAGTCAGAGGTAGATGGCTACACCTTC; cdr3_aa: CSARAPGQSEVDGYTF